This TCR beta chain was recorded in a study of cytomegalovirus exposure and HLA in healthy donors. Study-wide findings and caveats: Researchers counted around 160 TCR beta chains as cytomegalovirus-associated. While the bulk of TCR sequences proved rare, some public TCRs turned up in many donors.

About this clone itself: Its antigen is still unknown.

Germline-derived CDR1 and CDR2 are SGHRS and YFSETQ. V lost 0 bases to trimming and J lost 5 bases, with 5 bases between them. The CDR3 has 12 amino acids. Profiling relied on immunoSEQ multiplex PCR, and the TCRdb table lists in-frame clones only, not all of them. The data contain some 140,000 clones, 89% of them seen just once; the ten biggest clones take up roughly 9.3%. This TCR was recovered from a woman between 18 and 29 years old in good health and CMV-seropositive. The sequencing input was PBMCs. This chain joins TRBV5-1 and TRBJ1-1, with no clear D. CDR3 nucleotide sequence: TGCGCCAGCAGCTTGGTTCAGACTGAAGCTTTCTTT. As protein: CASSLVQTEAFF. Based on the CDR3 plus reference TRBV5-1 and TRBJ1-1, the full variable domain is KAGVTQTPRYLIKTRGQQVTLSCSPISGHRSVSWYQQTPGQGLQFLFEYFSETQRNKGNFPGRFSGRQFSNSRSEMNVSTLELGDSALYLCASSLVQTEAFFGQGTRLTVV.